This T cell receptor (beta chain) was captured by sequencing in a study of cytomegalovirus exposure and HLA in healthy donors. About the study: In a later analysis, the 100 to 150 validation repertoires were reported to have used the same platform as the approximately 670 first-cohort repertoires.

CDR1 and CDR2 from the germline V gene are SGHAT and FQNNGV. V gave up 3 bases and J gave up 1 base, with 6 bases separating them. The CDR3 is 13 amino acids. The data were produced by immunoSEQ multiplex PCR, yet TCRdb's version contains in-frame clones alone and is incomplete. The sample has about 70,000 clones; 94% are singletons. Study results and caveats: In the roughly 120 validation repertoires, a later analysis found that first-cohort TCR clusters tended to co-occur. Reportedly, diagnosis of cytomegalovirus status by the classifier showed high specificity and sensitivity.

With respect to this clone: Its antigen is unknown.

The donors were part of the validation cohort of more than 90 subjects. That cohort was separate from the first cohort, which comprised about 670 subjects. The receptor comes from a man in his late teens or twenties in good health and CMV-seropositive. The sample was PBMCs. The chain joins TRBV11-2 to TRBJ1-1; D remains unclear. The CDR3 nucleotides read TGTGCCAGCAGCTTCCAGGAGAACACTGAAGCTTTCTTT. This encodes CASSFQENTEAFF.